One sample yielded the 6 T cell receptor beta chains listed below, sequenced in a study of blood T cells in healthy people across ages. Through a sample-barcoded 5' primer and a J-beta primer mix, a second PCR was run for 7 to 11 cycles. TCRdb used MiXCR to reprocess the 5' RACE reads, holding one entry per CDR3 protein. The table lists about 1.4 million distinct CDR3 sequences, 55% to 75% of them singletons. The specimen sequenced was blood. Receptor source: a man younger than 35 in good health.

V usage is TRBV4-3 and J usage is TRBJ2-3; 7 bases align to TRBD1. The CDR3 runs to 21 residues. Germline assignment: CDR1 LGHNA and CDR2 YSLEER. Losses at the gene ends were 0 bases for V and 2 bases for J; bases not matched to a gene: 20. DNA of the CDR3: TGCGCCAGCAGCCAAGATGATCGGTCCTACCTCCGACAGGGTAACACAGATACGCAGTATTTT. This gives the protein CASSQDDRSYLRQGNTDTQYF.

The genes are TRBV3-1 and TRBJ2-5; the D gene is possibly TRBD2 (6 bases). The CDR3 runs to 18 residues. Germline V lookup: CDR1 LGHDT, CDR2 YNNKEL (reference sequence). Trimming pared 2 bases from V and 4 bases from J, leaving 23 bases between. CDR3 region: CASSQPYRASAYGETQYF. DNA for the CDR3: TGTGCCAGCAGCCAACCCTACCGGGCTAGCGCCTACGGAGAGACCCAGTACTTC.

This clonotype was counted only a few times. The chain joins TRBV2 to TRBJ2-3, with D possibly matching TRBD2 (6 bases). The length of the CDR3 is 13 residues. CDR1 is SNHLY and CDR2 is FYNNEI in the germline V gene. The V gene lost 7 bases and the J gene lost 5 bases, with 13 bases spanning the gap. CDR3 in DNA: TGTGCCAGCACCGGGACTCATAGAGATACGCAGTATTTT. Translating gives CASTGTHRDTQYF.

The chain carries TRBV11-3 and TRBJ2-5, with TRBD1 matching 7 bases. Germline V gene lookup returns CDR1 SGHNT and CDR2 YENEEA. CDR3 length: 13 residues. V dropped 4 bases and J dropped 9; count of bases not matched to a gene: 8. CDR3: CASSSRQGEAQYF. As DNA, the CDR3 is TGTGCCAGCAGCTCTAGACAGGGCGAGGCCCAGTACTTC.

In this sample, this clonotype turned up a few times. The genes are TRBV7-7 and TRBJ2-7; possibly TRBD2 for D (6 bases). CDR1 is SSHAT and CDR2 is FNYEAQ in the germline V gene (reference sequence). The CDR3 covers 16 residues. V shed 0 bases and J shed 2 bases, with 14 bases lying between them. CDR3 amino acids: CASSLATQAGTYEQYF. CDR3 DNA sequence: TGTGCCAGCAGCTTAGCGACGCAGGCGGGGACCTACGAGCAGTACTTC.

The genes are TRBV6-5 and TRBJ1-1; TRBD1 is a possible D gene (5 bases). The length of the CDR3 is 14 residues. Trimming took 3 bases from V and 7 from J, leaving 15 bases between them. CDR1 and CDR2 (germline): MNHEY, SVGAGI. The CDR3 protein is CASSYHGHTNEAFF. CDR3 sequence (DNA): TGTGCCAGCAGTTATCATGGACATACAAATGAAGCTTTCTTT.